One and the same sample provided the 19 T cell receptor beta chains below, sequenced in a study of blood T cell repertoires in COVID-19. TCRdb keeps only in-frame clones here, not all; method: immunoSEQ multiplex PCR. This table holds more than 110,000 clones, under 80% found once. Source material: peripheral blood. All receptors derive from a man older than 75 with acute or convalescent COVID-19.

V gene TRBV6-6 combines with J gene TRBJ2-3, with TRBD2 as a possible D gene (7 bases). V gave up 6 bases and J gave up 1 base, with 17 bases separating them. This CDR3 region has 16 residues. The germline CDR1 and CDR2 sequences are MNHNY and SVGAGI (reference sequence). As DNA, the CDR3 is TGTGCCAGCAGCCCCTGGCGGGGGCGGGGCACAGATACGCAGTATTTT. It is translated as CASSPWRGRGTDTQYF.

This chain uses TRBV6-2 or TRBV6-3 with TRBJ1-2; no clear D. This CDR3 has 16 residues. Trimming stripped 0 bases from V and 4 bases from J, with 15 bases between. The V gene's germline CDR1 is MNHEY and CDR2 SVGEGT. The CDR3 region is CASSYSRAASGYGYTF. As DNA, the CDR3 is TGTGCCAGCAGTTACTCGCGGGCAGCGTCCGGCTATGGCTACACCTTC.

The CDR3 DNA is TGTGCCAGCAGCTTACCGAGGGCTCTCACCGGGGAGCTGTTTTTT. This gives the protein CASSLPRALTGELFF. The chain couples TRBV7-2 to TRBJ2-2; possibly TRBD2 for D (5 bases). V lost 2 bases and J lost 4, with 11 bases in between. Germline CDR1 SGHTA, CDR2 FQGNSA. CDR3 length: 15 amino acids.

V gene TRBV28 combines with J gene TRBJ2-3; 9 nucleotides align to TRBD2. Germline CDR1 and CDR2: MDHEN and SYDVKM. The CDR3 has 14 amino acids. The V and J ends lost 7 bases and 3 bases, in that order; junction bases with no gene match: 5. The CDR3, as DNA: TGTGCCAGCATCTCTAGCGGGGTAACAGATACGCAGTATTTT. Protein product: CASISSGVTDTQYF.

This clone has only a few counts. J is TRBJ2-5 and V is TRBV7-2; a weak D match, TRBD1 (6 bases). CDR1 and CDR2 (germline): SGHTA, FQGNSA. The V end lost 5 bases, the J end lost 6 bases, and 13 bases lay between the germline ends. The CDR3 runs 13 residues. CDR3 nucleotides: TGTGCCAGCAGCCTTCTCCAGGGGCAGACCCAGTACTTC. Protein product: CASSLLQGQTQYF. Full variable domain (missing parts from reference TRBV7-2 and TRBJ2-5): GAGVSQSPSNKVTEKGKDVELRCDPISGHTALYWYRQSLGQGLEFLIYFQGNSAPDKSGLPSDRFSAERTGGSVSTLTIQRTQQEDSAVYLCASSLLQGQTQYFGPGTRLLVL.

The V and J genes are TRBV5-5 and TRBJ1-2, with 9 bases aligning to TRBD1. Germline CDR1 SGHKS, CDR2 YYEKEE (reference sequence). V lost 0 bases to trimming and J lost 5 bases; unmatched junction nucleotides: 5. The CDR3 totals 15 residues. CDR3 in DNA: TGTGCCAGCAGCTTGGTTTCAGGACAGGGGTATGGCTACACCTTC. Protein: CASSLVSGQGYGYTF.

CDR3 loop: CASRQDLHPEAFF. The CDR3, as DNA: TGTGCCAGCCGACAGGATCTCCACCCTGAAGCTTTCTTT. J is TRBJ1-1 and V is TRBV10-3, with D maybe TRBD1 (6 bases). The CDR3 is made up of 13 amino acids. The germline gives CDR1 ENHRY, CDR2 SYGVKD. Deletions cut 10 bases from V and 6 bases from J, with 18 bases between.

This chain uses TRBV5-4 with TRBJ1-1; D gene uncertain. The length of the CDR3 is 15 residues. Germline V lookup: CDR1 SGHNT, CDR2 YYREEE (reference sequence). Trimming cost V 0 bases and J 4 bases, with 13 bases left between them. For the CDR3, the DNA is TGTGCCAGCAGCTTGGATCCGGGAACGGGCACTGAAGCTTTCTTT. Residues: CASSLDPGTGTEAFF.

The table lists this clone with a count of one. The J gene is TRBJ2-1, the V gene TRBV28, with a weak D call TRBD2 (5 bases). V lost 1 base and J 7 bases, leaving 17 bases between the germline ends. Per germline, CDR1 MDHEN and CDR2 SYDVKM. The length of the CDR3 is 16 residues. This CDR3 reads CASSLYPSMGWNEQFF. In DNA form, the CDR3 reads TGTGCCAGCAGTTTATATCCTAGCATGGGGTGGAATGAGCAGTTCTTC. Full variable domain (remainder filled in from reference TRBV28 and TRBJ2-1): DVKVTQSSRYLVKRTGEKVFLECVQDMDHENMFWYRQDPGLGLRLIYFSYDVKMKEKGDIPEGYSVSREKKERFSLILESASTNQTSMYLCASSLYPSMGWNEQFFGPGTRLTVL.

This chain uses TRBV29-1 with TRBJ1-1, with 11 bases that match TRBD1. The germline V gene encodes CDR1 SQVTM and CDR2 ANQGSEA. The CDR3 consists of 11 residues. The CDR3 loop is CASGDRGKAFF. In DNA form, the CDR3 reads TGCGCGTCGGGGGACAGGGGGAAAGCTTTCTTT.

The chain joins TRBV7-2 to TRBJ2-3, with 10 bases lining up with TRBD2. The CDR3 has 18 amino acids. The V gene's germline CDR1 is SGHTA and CDR2 FQGNSA. Losses at the gene ends were 5 bases for V and 6 bases for J; bases not matched to a gene: 17. CDR3 loop: CASSPRRGKRGGHDTQYF. CDR3 DNA sequence: TGTGCCAGCAGCCCCCGGCGAGGGAAGCGGGGGGGCCACGATACGCAGTATTTT.

The chain recombines TRBV19 with TRBJ2-5; perhaps TRBD2 as D (6 bases). The CDR3 is made up of 13 amino acids. Germline CDR1 and CDR2: LNHDA and SQIVND (reference sequence). V was shortened by 6 bases and J by 4 bases, with 12 bases between the two germline ends. This CDR3 is CASSRQGGETQYF. The CDR3 region has the DNA TGTGCCAGTAGCCGGCAGGGAGGAGAGACCCAGTACTTC. The entire variable domain, with the rest obtained from reference TRBV19 and TRBJ2-5, is as follows: DGGITQSPKYLFRKEGQNVTLSCEQNLNHDAMYWYRQDPGQGLRLIYYSQIVNDFQKGDIAEGYSVSREKKESFPLTVTSAQKNPTAFYLCASSRQGGETQYFGPGTRLLVL.

V is TRBV5-1 and J is TRBJ1-4; tentatively, D is TRBD1 (6 bases). Germline CDR1 and CDR2: SGHRS and YFSETQ. CDR3 length equals 15 residues. V lost 5 bases, J lost 8 bases, and 19 bases lay in between. The CDR3 spells CASRPQGTREEKLFF. The CDR3 coding sequence is TGCGCCAGCAGGCCGCAGGGGACGAGGGAAGAAAAACTGTTTTTT.

There are a few counts of this clone. CDR3 amino acids: CSVVRGTEAFF. CDR3 sequence (DNA): TGCAGCGTTGTAAGGGGAACTGAAGCTTTCTTT. The rearrangement joins TRBV29-1 to TRBJ1-1, with D perhaps TRBD1 (5 bases). With 4 bases removed from V and 5 bases from J, the gap between germline ends came to 8 bases. The length of the CDR3 is 11 residues. CDR1 is SQVTM, CDR2 ANQGSEA, per germline.

This clone was picked up a small number of times. V gene TRBV19 combines with J gene TRBJ1-1, with a possible D match to TRBD1 (6 bases). The CDR3 has 15 residues. Germline V gene lookup returns CDR1 LNHDA and CDR2 SQIVND (reference sequence). V lost 9 bases, J lost 0 bases, and 17 bases lay in between. Here the CDR3 reads CASRPFRDMNTEAFF. In nucleotides, the CDR3 is TGTGCCAGCAGACCTTTTCGGGACATGAACACTGAAGCTTTCTTT.

The chain is built from TRBV18 and TRBJ1-3; D is possibly TRBD1 (5 bases). The CDR3 runs 16 residues. Germline CDR1 is KGHSH and CDR2 is LQKENI. V was trimmed by 5 bases and J by 0 bases, leaving 14 bases between them. The CDR3 loop reads CASSSLRDLSGNTIYF. CDR3 nucleotide sequence: TGTGCCAGCTCATCTCTCAGGGATCTCTCTGGAAACACCATATATTTT. Variable domain in full (rest from reference TRBV18 and TRBJ1-3): NAGVMQNPRHLVRRRGQEARLRCSPMKGHSHVYWYRQLPEEGLKFMVYLQKENIIDESGMPKERFSAEFPKEGPSILRIQQVVRGDSAAYFCASSSLRDLSGNTIYFGEGSWLTVV.

This chain uses TRBV7-2 with TRBJ2-7, with D tentatively TRBD1 (5 bases). V was trimmed by 3 bases and J by 3 bases, leaving 15 bases between them. Germline assignment: CDR1 SGHTA and CDR2 FQGNSA. The CDR3 has 15 amino acids. CDR3 residues: CASSFRASLLYEQYF. CDR3 in DNA: TGTGCCAGCAGCTTCAGGGCCTCTCTCCTCTACGAGCAGTACTTC.

The chain uses TRBV7-8 and TRBJ1-5; a possible D gene is TRBD1 (6 bases). V gave up 4 bases and J gave up 1 base, with 11 bases separating them. This CDR3 comprises 15 residues. Germline V gene data show CDR1 as SGHVS and CDR2 as FQNEAQ. As DNA, the CDR3 is TGTGCCAGCAGCTATCTGACAGGAAGCAATCAGCCCCAGCATTTT. This gives the protein CASSYLTGSNQPQHF.

The genes are TRBV28 and TRBJ1-5; 9 bases align to TRBD1. CDR3 size: 15 residues. The germline V gene has CDR1 MDHEN and CDR2 SYDVKM. V lost 7 bases, J lost 2 bases, and 6 bases stayed unmatched. CDR3 nucleotides: TGTGCCAGCAATAAACAGGGGGCCGGCAATCAGCCCCAGCATTTT. This encodes CASNKQGAGNQPQHF.